This T cell receptor beta chain emerged from a study of beta chain features in type 1 diabetes. Trimming took 3 bases from V and 5 from J, leaving 8 bases between them. There are 12 residues in the CDR3. CDR1 MGHDK and CDR2 SYGVNS come from the germline V gene. The whole isolated RNA underwent reverse transcription, so sequencing captured expressed TCRB transcripts. Libraries were prepared by immunoSEQ multiplex PCR; TCRdb keeps only in-frame clonotypes and omits some of them. The repertoire holds about 260,000 clones, 68% seen once, with 0.053% in the top ten. Sorting that relied on CD45RO/CCR7/CD25/CD127/CD95/CD27 yielded CD4+ naive, central memory, regulatory and stem cell-like memory cells. This clone was found a few times.

The clonotype originates from a man between 25 and 39 years old in good health. Sample: naive CD4+ T cells from blood. This chain connects TRBV25-1 to TRBJ2-7; D perhaps matches TRBD2 (6 bases). The CDR3 coding sequence is TGTGCCAGCAGTGAGGGACTGAACGAGCAGTACTTC. Amino acid sequence: CASSEGLNEQYF.